The 22 T cell receptor beta chains in this list originate from one sample, sequenced in a study of cytomegalovirus exposure and HLA in healthy donors. Researchers ran the PCR with 60 Vbeta and 13 Jbeta primers. TCRdb's table, derived via immunoSEQ multiplex PCR, lists solely in-frame clones and lacks some. This sample has approximately 74,000 clones, with around 58% found just once. Material: PBMCs. Receptors originate from a man aged 25-45 years in good health and CMV-seropositive.

Comments on this clone: Because the CDR3 is missing its conserved closing phenylalanine or tryptophan, this is likely a read error. The rearrangement uses TRBV29-1 and TRBJ1-2; 7 nucleotides line up with TRBD1. Germline V gene data show CDR1 as SQVTM and CDR2 as ANQGSEA. There are 15 residues in the CDR3. The V and J ends lost 0 bases and 2 bases, in that order; junction bases with no gene match: 6. In DNA form, the CDR3 reads TGCAGCGTTGAAGATCTGGTGACAGGGAACTATGGCTACACCCTC. Its protein product is CSVEDLVTGNYGYTL.

Only a few counts were recorded for this clone. This chain uses TRBV10-3 with TRBJ1-1; perhaps TRBD1 as D (6 bases). This CDR3 has 15 residues. From germline, CDR1 is ENHRY and CDR2 SYGVKD. V lost 0 bases and J lost 7, with 15 bases in between. CDR3 sequence (DNA): TGTGCCATCAGTGAGTCGTGGGCAGGGGAAGGTGAAGCTTTCTTT. It yields the protein CAISESWAGEGEAFF.

This clone was seen only a few times. The rearrangement joins TRBV9 to TRBJ2-3; TRBD2 is a possible D gene (6 bases). Germline V gene data show CDR1 as SGDLS and CDR2 as YYNGEE. V gave up 5 bases and J gave up 1 base, with 14 bases separating them. The CDR3 extends over 15 amino acids. The CDR3 sequence is CASSGQGGRTDTQYF. CDR3 DNA sequence: TGTGCCAGCAGTGGCCAGGGAGGACGCACAGATACGCAGTATTTT.

This clone was seen only once. V and J are TRBV2 and TRBJ1-2; D ambiguous. Germline lookup yields CDR1 SNHLY and CDR2 FYNNEI. The CDR3 loop spans 12 amino acids. Trimming left V 5 bases short and J 3 bases short, with 7 bases between. The CDR3 is CASSRRDYGYTF. Here the CDR3 DNA reads TGTGCCAGCAGTAGGAGGGACTATGGCTACACCTTC.

The chain joins TRBV6-5 to TRBJ1-6; 10 nucleotides line up with TRBD1. V dropped 5 bases and J dropped 10; count of bases not matched to a gene: 8. The CDR3 spans 15 residues. Germline values: CDR1 MNHEY, CDR2 SVGAGI. The CDR3 spells CASSLTGGASSPLHF. The CDR3 nucleotides are TGTGCCAGCAGTCTGACAGGGGGCGCATCCTCACCCCTCCACTTT.

In its sample, this clone was seen a few times. This chain joins TRBV6-1 and TRBJ1-4; D might be TRBD1 (5 bases). The CDR3 runs 14 residues. V lost 10 bases and J 5 bases, leaving 17 bases between the germline ends. Germline-derived CDR1 and CDR2 are MNHNS and SASEGT. This chain's CDR3 is CATRGGSRNEKLFF. CDR3 coding DNA: TGTGCCACTCGGGGGGGTTCGAGGAATGAAAAACTGTTTTTT.

This clone occurred a few times. The rearrangement uses TRBV5-4 and TRBJ1-2, with a weak D call TRBD1 (6 bases). Deletions cut 5 bases from V and 1 base from J, with 9 bases between. The CDR3 loop spans 13 amino acids. CDR1 and CDR2 from the germline V gene are SGHNT and YYREEE (reference sequence). This CDR3 reads CASSMDSNYGYTF. CDR3 nucleotides: TGTGCCAGCAGTATGGACAGTAACTATGGCTACACCTTC.

J is TRBJ2-1 and V is TRBV25-1; 11 nucleotides agree with TRBD1. CDR1 is MGHDK and CDR2 is SYGVNS in the germline V gene. The J segment lost 8 bases and the V segment lost 5 bases, leaving 5 bases of the junction unmatched. The CDR3 contains 14 residues. DNA of the CDR3: TGTGCCAGCAGTTGGACAGGGGGCTTCGATGAGCAGTTCTTC. This codes for CASSWTGGFDEQFF.

The J gene is TRBJ1-2, the V gene TRBV27; 10 bases agree with TRBD1. The junction had 4 bases not matched to a gene; V was cut back by 2 bases and J by 4 bases. Germline V gene sequence: CDR1 MNHEY, CDR2 SMNVEV (reference sequence). This CDR3 has 15 amino acids. Here the CDR3 DNA reads TGTGCCAGCAGTTTAGAAGGGACAGGGGTCTATGGCTACACCTTC. This gives the protein CASSLEGTGVYGYTF.

This clone was detected once. The chain employs TRBV15 and TRBJ1-1, with unresolved D. Germline CDR1 and CDR2: LNHNV and YYDKDF (reference sequence). V was shortened by 3 bases and J by 7 bases, with 9 bases between the two germline ends. The CDR3 is made up of 12 amino acids. The CDR3 spells CATSSPQYEAFF. The CDR3 DNA sequence: TGTGCCACCAGCAGTCCACAGTATGAAGCTTTCTTT. Filled out from reference TRBV15 and TRBJ1-1, the complete variable domain reads DAMVIQNPRYQVTQFGKPVTLSCSQTLNHNVMYWYQQKSSQAPKLLFHYYDKDFNNEADTPDNFQSRRPNTSFCFLDIRSPGLGDTAMYLCATSSPQYEAFFGQGTRLTVV.

The chain's CDR3 is CASSPTHPLAYEQYF. The CDR3 DNA reads TGTGCCAGCAGCCCCACCCACCCGTTGGCTTACGAGCAGTACTTC. The chain joins TRBV7-8 to TRBJ2-7; D is ambiguous. The ends were cut back, 5 bases at V and 4 bases at J, with 18 bases in the middle. Germline lookup yields CDR1 SGHVS and CDR2 FQNEAQ. This CDR3 is built from 15 residues.

The chain is built from TRBV18 and TRBJ1-4, with D possibly being TRBD1 (6 bases). The CDR3 is 13 amino acids. The ends were cut back, 9 bases at V and 5 bases at J, with 13 bases in the middle. The germline CDR1 and CDR2 sequences are KGHSH and LQKENI. CDR3 protein: CASTGGANEKLFF. The CDR3 DNA follows: TGTGCCAGTACCGGGGGGGCCAATGAAAAACTGTTTTTT.

The chain links TRBV10-1 to TRBJ2-1; 11 bases are shared with TRBD2. V gave up 10 bases and J gave up 5 bases; unmatched junction bases: 7. CDR1 and CDR2 (germline): WNHNN, SYGVQD (reference sequence). The CDR3 consists of 14 residues. CDR3 residues: CATSPSGGNNEQFF. The CDR3 nucleotides are TGCGCCACCTCCCCTAGCGGGGGGAACAATGAGCAGTTCTTC.

The J gene is TRBJ2-7, the V gene TRBV27; tentatively, D is TRBD1 (5 bases). Germline CDR1 MNHEY, CDR2 SMNVEV (reference sequence). This CDR3 comprises 13 residues. Trimming removed 6 bases at V and 6 bases at J, with 15 bases between. CDR3 in DNA: TGTGCCAGCAGATATCAGGGAATCGGCGAGCAGTACTTC. It codes for CASRYQGIGEQYF.

The V gene is TRBV27, the J gene TRBJ2-3; the D gene is possibly TRBD1 (6 bases). Germline CDR1 reads MNHEY; CDR2 reads SMNVEV (reference sequence). Trimming shortened V by 0 bases and J by 4 bases, and 14 bases separated the two germline ends. This CDR3 is 16 amino acids long. The CDR3 loop is CASSLSKNPGADTQYF. CDR3 DNA: TGTGCCAGCAGTTTATCTAAAAACCCAGGGGCAGATACGCAGTATTTT.

This sequence joins TRBV10-1 and TRBJ2-1; D remains ambiguous. With 3 bases removed from V and 2 bases from J, the gap between germline ends came to 17 bases. The CDR3 has 17 amino acids. Germline CDR1 and CDR2: WNHNN and SYGVQD (reference sequence). Here the CDR3 reads CASSDLRSVKAYNEQFF. CDR3 DNA sequence: TGCGCCAGCAGTGATTTACGGTCGGTCAAAGCCTACAATGAGCAGTTCTTC.

A remark on this clone: An end of the junction differs from the germline gene, which may be a read error. The J gene is TRBJ1-1, the V gene TRBV7-9; 8 bases agree with TRBD1. Looked up from germline, CDR1 is SEHNR and CDR2 is FQNEAQ (reference sequence). The CDR3 extends over 12 amino acids. CDR3 bases: TGTGCCAGCAGCTTAGGAGGACAGGGATCTTTTTTT. Protein: CASSLGGQGSFF.

This chain uses TRBV6-4 with TRBJ2-3; D perhaps matches TRBD2 (7 bases). Trimming pared 2 bases from V and 2 bases from J, leaving 8 bases between. The CDR3 consists of 14 residues. Germline V gene lookup returns CDR1 MRHNA and CDR2 SNTAGT. For the CDR3, the DNA is TGTGCCAGCAGTGACGGGGGGGCCACAGATACGCAGTATTTT. Translating gives CASSDGGATDTQYF.

The chain links TRBV5-1 to TRBJ2-5, with 12 bases aligning to TRBD2. V lost 7 bases, J lost 5 bases, and 9 bases stayed unmatched. CDR3 length: 15 amino acids. Germline V lookup: CDR1 SGHRS, CDR2 YFSETQ. The CDR3: CASGRGTSGPETQYF. The DNA for the CDR3 is TGCGCCAGCGGCAGAGGGACTAGCGGGCCGGAGACCCAGTACTTC.

This clone was observed a few times. The chain uses TRBV28 and TRBJ2-3; D remains unclear. This CDR3 is 11 amino acids long. Trimming left V 6 bases short and J 6 bases short, with 7 bases between. The V gene's germline CDR1 is MDHEN and CDR2 SYDVKM. CDR3 loop: CASRYKDTQYF. The DNA for the CDR3 is TGTGCCAGCAGGTACAAGGATACGCAGTATTTT.

This clone occurred a few times. J is TRBJ2-2 and V is TRBV7-8; the match to TRBD2 covers 8 bases. The CDR3 has 16 amino acids. Germline V gene data show CDR1 as SGHVS and CDR2 as FQNEAQ. After removal of 1 base from V and 4 bases from J, the junction contained 5 bases not matched to a gene. In nucleotides, the CDR3 is TGTGCCAGCAGCTTAGTCAAACTAGCGGCCACCGGGGAGCTGTTTTTT. It translates to CASSLVKLAATGELFF.

The chain carries TRBV11-2 and TRBJ1-2; tentative D call: TRBD1 (5 bases). Trimming took off 0 bases at V and 9 bases at J, with 14 bases between the two ends. The germline CDR1 and CDR2 sequences are SGHAT and FQNNGV. This CDR3 is 14 amino acids long. CDR3 coding DNA: TGTGCCAGCAGCTTAGATCTGGCAGGGTCTCGCTACACCTTC. Translating it yields CASSLDLAGSRYTF.